This T cell receptor beta chain came from a study of T cell repertoires in ileal Crohn's disease. Study overall: M0 samples are biopsies from inflamed ileum in the resection specimen.

As for this clone: Its antigen is still unknown.

Specified time point: inflamed ileum from the surgical specimen. Repertoires were generated with immunoSEQ multiplex PCR, while TCRdb's copy carries only in-frame clones and drops some. This sample yields approximately 5,100 clones, of which more than 75% are seen a single time; roughly 40% belongs to the top ten. CDR3 length: 15 amino acids. Germline V gene sequence: CDR1 KGHSH, CDR2 LQKENI. The V and J ends lost 4 bases and 2 bases, in that order; junction bases with no gene match: 6. General study findings and limits: Mucosal expansions were suggested to be mainly CD8 T cells.

The TCR sequence derives from an adult with Crohn's disease. The chain joins TRBV18 to TRBJ2-7; 9 bases are shared with TRBD1. Sequenced sample: ileal tissue. The CDR3 bases are TGTGCCAGCTCACTTAGGGACAGGGCGGCCTACGAGCAGTACTTC. It translates to CASSLRDRAAYEQYF.